The 24 T cell receptor beta chains below were found in one sample sequenced in a study of shared clonotypes between healthy human individuals. Profiling relied on immunoSEQ multiplex PCR, and the TCRdb table lists in-frame clones only, not all of them. The sample records about 560,000 clones, roughly 79% being singletons. The material sequenced was PBMCs. The receptors shown here come from a woman in her thirties or forties in good health. Some clones in this sample may be carry-over from other donors' samples.

This clone was counted a single time. The rearrangement links TRBV28 to TRBJ1-2, with no clear D. Trimming shortened V by 5 bases and J by 3 bases, and 22 bases separated the two germline ends. Germline V gene sequence: CDR1 MDHEN, CDR2 SYDVKM. The CDR3 spans 17 residues. This chain's CDR3 is CASSLNTREQQYYGYTF. The CDR3 bases are TGTGCCAGCAGTCTAAACACACGAGAACAACAGTACTATGGCTACACCTTC.

The V call is TRBV6-5, the J call TRBJ2-1, with 11 bases that match TRBD2. Trimming removed 4 bases from V and 3 bases from J; junction bases left unmatched: 5. The CDR3 spans 16 residues. Germline V gives CDR1 MNHEY, CDR2 SVGAGI. This CDR3 is CASSWGLADYYNEQFF. The CDR3 DNA sequence: TGTGCCAGCAGTTGGGGACTAGCGGACTACTACAATGAGCAGTTCTTC.

Only one count was recorded for this clone. The rearrangement links TRBV2 to TRBJ1-5; 10 nucleotides line up with TRBD1. Looked up from germline, CDR1 is SNHLY and CDR2 is FYNNEI. The CDR3 spans 15 residues. For the CDR3, the DNA is TGTGCGACCTCCCCCGGGACAGGGGGCAATCAGCCCCAGCATTTT. This encodes CATSPGTGGNQPQHF.

This clone was detected ten times or more. The chain is built from TRBV2 and TRBJ2-5; D remains unclear. The J call is doubtful: the DNA matches TRBJ2-7 better. Per the germline V gene, CDR1 is SNHLY and CDR2 is FYNNEI. The CDR3 sequence is 11 residues long. CDR3 DNA: TGTGCCAGCAGTGAAGTGACCGAGCAGTACTTC. This sequence encodes CASSEVTEQYF.

The rearrangement links TRBV28 to TRBJ1-1; 8 bases are a match to TRBD1. V gave up 3 bases and J gave up 0 bases; unmatched junction bases: 9. Germline V gene lookup returns CDR1 MDHEN and CDR2 SYDVKM. The CDR3 totals 17 residues. As DNA, the CDR3 is TGTGCCAGCAGTTTCGTGATAACAGGGGGTCTGAACACTGAAGCTTTCTTT. It specifies CASSFVITGGLNTEAFF.

This chain links TRBV21-1 with TRBJ2-3; the table's D call TRBD2 went unverified against the DNA. TRBV21-1 is recorded as a pseudogene. The CDR3 consists of 18 residues. In DNA, the CDR3 is TGTGCCAGCAGCAAAATGGATCGAGCGGGAGAGAGCACAGATACGCAGTATTTT. Translating it yields CASSKMDRAGESTDTQYF.

In its sample, this clone was seen a few times. The chain carries TRBV27 and TRBJ1-4; perhaps TRBD1 as D (6 bases). Germline loops: CDR1 MNHEY, CDR2 SMNVEV (reference sequence). The CDR3 is made up of 14 amino acids. Between the trimmed V and J ends, which lost 6 bases and 12 bases, there was a span of 20 bases. Here the CDR3 reads CASRRGAGRGELFF. CDR3 sequence (DNA): TGTGCCAGCAGGCGGGGGGCAGGGCGTGGAGAACTGTTTTTT. The entire variable domain, with the rest obtained from reference TRBV27 and TRBJ1-4, is as follows: EAQVTQNPRYLITVTGKKLTVTCSQNMNHEYMSWYRQDPGLGLRQIYYSMNVEVTDKGDVPEGYKVSRKEKRNFPLILESPSPNQTSLYFCASRRGAGRGELFFGSGTQLSVL.

The chain couples TRBV12-5 to TRBJ1-1, with 7 bases aligning to TRBD1. The germline V gene has CDR1 LGHNT and CDR2 FRNRAP. V shed 0 bases, J shed 4 bases, and the junction held 8 bases outside the gene matches. The CDR3 is made up of 16 amino acids. The CDR3 sequence: CASGLVRDSRATEAFF. The CDR3 nucleotides are TGTGCTAGTGGTTTGGTGAGGGACAGCAGGGCCACTGAAGCTTTCTTT.

V usage is TRBV27 and J usage is TRBJ1-2; TRBD1 is a possible D gene (6 bases). The CDR3 covers 13 residues. Germline values: CDR1 MNHEY, CDR2 SMNVEV (reference sequence). Trimming took 4 bases from V and 4 from J, leaving 10 bases between them. CDR3 amino acids: CASSSDRVYGYTF. The CDR3 DNA sequence: TGTGCCAGCAGTTCGGACAGAGTCTATGGCTACACCTTC.

The rearrangement links TRBV27 to TRBJ1-2; tentative D call: TRBD1 (6 bases). The CDR3 totals 16 residues. Between the trimmed V and J ends, which lost 3 bases and 0 bases, there was a span of 14 bases. Germline lookup yields CDR1 MNHEY and CDR2 SMNVEV (reference sequence). CDR3 residues: CASSLGAGVANYGYTF. In nucleotides, the CDR3 is TGTGCCAGCAGTTTGGGGGCAGGGGTGGCTAACTATGGCTACACCTTC.

This clone has more than one count but fewer than ten. The rearrangement joins TRBV28 to TRBJ1-4; 7 nucleotides line up with TRBD1. V was clipped by 2 bases and J by 8 bases; unmatched bases: 8. The CDR3 sequence is 15 residues long. Germline V lookup: CDR1 MDHEN, CDR2 SYDVKM. CDR3 residues: CASSLPATGYEKLFF. Written as DNA, the CDR3 is TGTGCCAGCAGTTTACCCGCGACAGGGTACGAAAAACTGTTTTTT.

A remark on this clone: Other DNA sequences of this sample code for an identical CDR3. J is TRBJ2-3 and V is TRBV9; the D is unclear. The V and J ends lost 4 bases and 2 bases respectively, with 8 bases between them. Germline V gene lookup returns CDR1 SGDLS and CDR2 YYNGEE. The CDR3 totals 13 residues. The CDR3 DNA is TGTGCCAGCAGCCTCAGCTCCACAGATACGCAGTATTTT. As protein: CASSLSSTDTQYF.

This clone was seen repeatedly, ten times or more. J is TRBJ1-1 and V is TRBV7-9; 7 bases line up with TRBD1. Germline V CDR1 and CDR2: SEHNR, FQNEAQ (reference sequence). Losses at the gene ends were 4 bases for V and 10 bases for J; bases not matched to a gene: 6. This CDR3 region has 12 residues. CDR3 in DNA: TGTGCCAGCAGCTACGGACAGGTGGGAGCTTTCTTT. The encoded protein is CASSYGQVGAFF.

As DNA, the CDR3 is TGCGCCAGCAGCCCGGCGCAGGGGGTGAACACTGAAGCTTTCTTT. Residues: CASSPAQGVNTEAFF. The chain joins TRBV5-1 to TRBJ1-1; 7 positions match TRBD1. Germline CDR1 reads SGHRS; CDR2 reads YFSETQ. V was pared by 4 bases and J by 0 bases, with 6 bases of the junction left unmatched. The CDR3 loop spans 15 amino acids. The full variable domain, in which reference TRBV5-1 and TRBJ1-1 provide the parts outside the CDR3, is KAGVTQTPRYLIKTRGQQVTLSCSPISGHRSVSWYQQTPGQGLQFLFEYFSETQRNKGNFPGRFSGRQFSNSRSEMNVSTLELGDSALYLCASSPAQGVNTEAFFGQGTRLTVV.

As to this clone: A read error is likely here: a far larger clone is one base away. The chain combines TRBV6-4 with TRBJ2-3; 7 positions agree with TRBD2. The CDR3 extends over 15 amino acids. Germline V CDR1 and CDR2: MRHNA, SNTAGT. CDR3 in amino acids: CAGSLRTRATDTQYF. The CDR3, as DNA: TGTGCCGGCAGCCTACGGACTAGGGCCACAGATACGCAGTATTTT.

This clone was counted once. The gene calls are TRBV30 and TRBJ1-1; no clear D gene. Looked up from germline, CDR1 is GTSNPN and CDR2 is SVGIG (reference sequence). V shed 0 bases and J shed 5 bases, with 10 bases lying between them. The CDR3 totals 13 residues. CDR3 nucleotides: TGTGCCTGGAGTGTACTGTCGGGGACTGAAGCTTTCTTT. This sequence encodes CAWSVLSGTEAFF.

This chain joins TRBV29-1 and TRBJ2-7; 9 positions match TRBD1. There are 14 residues in the CDR3. The V and J ends lost 3 bases and 4 bases, in that order; junction bases with no gene match: 7. CDR1 and CDR2 from the germline V gene are SQVTM and ANQGSEA. The CDR3 is CSVDGPGQGYEQYF. The CDR3 bases are TGCAGCGTTGATGGGCCGGGACAGGGATACGAGCAGTACTTC.

This clone was detected a few times. The chain couples TRBV7-6 to TRBJ2-3; D may be TRBD2 (5 bases). V was trimmed by 5 bases and J by 4 bases, leaving 19 bases between them. Germline CDR1 and CDR2: SGHVS and FNYEAQ. CDR3 length: 16 residues. CDR3 sequence: CASSGDAGPKADTQYF. In DNA, the CDR3 is TGTGCCAGCAGCGGAGATGCGGGCCCAAAGGCAGATACGCAGTATTTT. The whole variable domain, filled in from reference TRBV7-6 and TRBJ2-3, reads GAGVSQSPRYKVTKRGQDVALRCDPISGHVSLYWYRQALGQGPEFLTYFNYEAQQDKSGLPNDRFSAERPEGSISTLTIQRTEQRDSAMYRCASSGDAGPKADTQYFGPGTRLTVL.

The CDR3 is CASSPRLSAEAFF. The CDR3 nucleotides are TGTGCCAGCAGCCCCCGGCTAAGCGCTGAAGCTTTCTTT. The chain couples TRBV6-5 to TRBJ1-1; D is undetermined. Germline loops: CDR1 MNHEY, CDR2 SVGAGI. Trimming stripped 6 bases from V and 6 bases from J, with 14 bases between. The CDR3 runs 13 residues.

The chain employs TRBV4-2 and TRBJ2-7; D remains unclear. Trimming left V 0 bases short and J 2 bases short, with 5 bases between. CDR1 is LGHNA and CDR2 is YNFKEQ in the germline V gene. The CDR3 extends over 13 amino acids. The CDR3 sequence: CASSQDPTYEQYF. The CDR3 bases are TGTGCCAGCAGCCAAGATCCCACCTACGAGCAGTACTTC.

This chain connects TRBV5-1 to TRBJ2-5; 10 bases are shared with TRBD1. CDR3 length: 15 residues. Losses at the gene ends were 4 bases for V and 3 bases for J; bases not matched to a gene: 6. Per germline, CDR1 SGHRS and CDR2 YFSETQ. CDR3 bases: TGCGCCAGCAGCCTCACCGGGACAGGGGAAGAGACCCAGTACTTC. Its translation: CASSLTGTGEETQYF.

This clone was observed once. This chain joins TRBV6-5 and TRBJ1-6; D uncertain. The CDR3 is 14 residues long. The V gene's germline CDR1 is MNHEY and CDR2 SVGAGI. Between the trimmed V and J ends, which lost 6 bases and 0 bases, there was a span of 6 bases. CDR3 sequence reads: CASRRASYNSPLHF. In DNA, the CDR3 is TGTGCCAGCAGGCGGGCCTCCTATAATTCACCCCTCCACTTT.

This clone showed up many times. V usage is TRBV15 and J usage is TRBJ1-6; D is unclear. Trimming removed 0 bases from V and 10 bases from J, with 7 bases in between. The V gene's germline CDR1 is LNHNV and CDR2 YYDKDF (reference sequence). The CDR3 covers 13 residues. In DNA, the CDR3 is TGTGCCACCAGCAGAGAACGTCGGTCACCCCTCCACTTT. This encodes CATSRERRSPLHF.

This clone appeared a single time. The chain has TRBV7-2 and TRBJ2-5; D is possibly TRBD2 (5 bases). The germline V gene encodes CDR1 SGHTA and CDR2 FQGNSA. The CDR3 loop spans 15 amino acids. V gave up 5 bases and J gave up 4 bases, with 17 bases separating them. CDR3 sequence reads: CASSPNWGSAETQYF. CDR3 sequence (DNA): TGTGCCAGCAGCCCCAACTGGGGTAGCGCAGAGACCCAGTACTTC.